Below are 20 T cell receptor beta chains sequenced from a single sample in a study of CD8 T cells in ankylosing spondylitis (dated by TCRdb to 2017 to 2019). Libraries came from 5' RACE. The sequencer was an Illumina HiSeq 2500. TCRdb reprocessed the public reads (quality trimming at Q25 with fastp, clone calling with MiXCR) and kept in-frame beta chains. Rows with a matching CDR3 protein are joined into one entry that keeps the most common DNA and genes. For this sample there are 200,000 to 250,000 distinct CDR3 sequences; approximately 10% appear just once. The top ten clones comprise roughly 2.5% of the sample. Sequencing was performed on blood, either unsorted or a sorted T cell fraction (not recorded which). These TCRs come from a male donor with ankylosing spondylitis or in good health (not recorded which).

About this clonotype: The junction does not match germline at one end; this may be a read error. J is TRBJ2-3 and V is TRBV12-3 or TRBV12-4, with 7 nucleotides matching TRBD2. The CDR3 runs 19 residues. Here the CDR3 DNA reads TGTGCCAGTAGTTTTCTCTCCCAGAGCGGGACGGTCAGCACAGATAAGCAGTATTTT. Translation: CASSFLSQSGTVSTDKQYF.

Many counts were recorded for this clonotype. The J gene is TRBJ2-1, the V gene TRBV12-3 or TRBV12-4; 7 bases are shared with TRBD2. The CDR3 consists of 15 residues. Trimming removed 1 base from V and 3 bases from J; junction bases left unmatched: 3. CDR3 nucleotide sequence: TGTGCCAGCAGTTTAGGGCGGGACTACTACAATGAGCAGTTCTTC. Amino acids: CASSLGRDYYNEQFF.

The V gene is TRBV7-9, the J gene TRBJ2-7; 13 bases match TRBD2. The ends lost 4 bases at V and 0 bases at J; junction bases unmatched: 6. The CDR3 spans 17 residues. Germline assignment: CDR1 SEHNR and CDR2 FQNEAQ (reference sequence). The CDR3, as DNA: TGTGCCAGCAGCTCGACTAGCGGGAGGCCAAACTCCTACGAGCAGTACTTC. It codes for CASSSTSGRPNSYEQYF.

There are a few counts of this clonotype. The V and J genes are TRBV12-3 or TRBV12-4 and TRBJ1-2, with D hard to call. V lost 2 bases and J 8 bases, leaving 12 bases between the germline ends. The CDR3 loop spans 13 amino acids. CDR3 sequence reads: CASSLSGPYGYTF. CDR3 coding DNA: TGTGCCAGCAGTTTAAGTGGGCCGTACGGCTACACCTTC.

This clonotype was seen ten or more times. The CDR3 reads CASSFPAGPSGDEQFF. DNA for the CDR3: TGTGCCAGCAGTTTTCCGGCGGGACCCTCGGGGGATGAGCAGTTCTTC. The genes are TRBV12-3 or TRBV12-4 and TRBJ2-1; TRBD2 is a possible D gene (6 bases). This CDR3 contains 16 residues. Trimming removed 3 bases from V and 8 bases from J, with 20 bases in between.

This clonotype was recorded a few times. The DNA of the CDR3 is TGTGCCAGCAGTTCCCCTACAGGGAACCATCAGCCCCAGCATTTT. This translates into CASSSPTGNHQPQHF. The rearrangement joins TRBV6-2 or TRBV6-3 to TRBJ1-5; D might be TRBD1 (6 bases). The CDR3 length is 15 residues. The germline V gene encodes CDR1 MNHEY and CDR2 SVGEGT. V was shortened by 4 bases and J by 5 bases, with 15 bases between the two germline ends.

The chain is built from TRBV6-5 and TRBJ1-1; D call uncertain. V was clipped by 0 bases and J by 4 bases, with 12 bases between them. CDR1 is MNHEY, CDR2 SVGAGI, per germline. This CDR3 has 15 residues. The CDR3 nucleotides are TGTGCCAGCAGTTACTCAGGCGACACGTTCACTGAAGCTTTCTTT. As protein: CASSYSGDTFTEAFF.

This clonotype was seen repeatedly, ten times or more. V usage is TRBV6-1 and J usage is TRBJ2-5; D unclear. The germline V gene has CDR1 MNHNS and CDR2 SASEGT. The germline V and J ends were trimmed by 5 bases and 0 bases, with 16 bases remaining between them. The CDR3 loop spans 16 amino acids. Here the CDR3 reads CASSPLEAMYQETQYF. DNA of the CDR3: TGTGCCAGCAGTCCTCTTGAGGCCATGTACCAAGAGACCCAGTACTTC.

This clonotype was detected many times. V usage is TRBV20-1 and J usage is TRBJ1-2; 7 bases line up with TRBD1. The CDR3 length is 13 residues. Germline loops: CDR1 DFQATT, CDR2 SNEGSKA (reference sequence). V was pared by 6 bases and J by 7 bases, with 11 bases of the junction left unmatched. The DNA of the CDR3 is TGCAGTGCCGAAGCACAGGGGAACGGTGGCTACACCTTC. Protein: CSAEAQGNGGYTF.

This clonotype was seen repeatedly, ten times or more. The V call is TRBV6-4, the J call TRBJ2-1, with TRBD2 matching over 10 bases. The CDR3 spans 16 residues. CDR1 MRHNA and CDR2 SNTAGT come from the germline V gene. With V trimmed by 6 bases and J by 4 bases, 9 bases remained unmatched. The CDR3 DNA sequence: TGTGCCAGCAGCTTAGCGGGAGGTAACCCTTACAATGAGCAGTTCTTC. It encodes CASSLAGGNPYNEQFF.

This clonotype has only a few counts. This chain joins TRBV11-2 and TRBJ2-3; 8 positions match TRBD2. Germline V gene data show CDR1 as SGHAT and CDR2 as FQNNGV. Trimming cost V 4 bases and J 0 bases; bases outside gene matches: 15. CDR3 length: 19 amino acids. In DNA, the CDR3 is TGTGCCAGCAGCTCCACCTCGGTGGTAGCGGGGCCAAGCACAGATACGCAGTATTTT. Translating it yields CASSSTSVVAGPSTDTQYF.

This clonotype was observed at least ten times. The chain employs TRBV12-3 or TRBV12-4 and TRBJ1-6; no clear D. The CDR3 consists of 13 residues. V shed 1 base and J shed 8 bases, with 6 bases lying between them. Here the CDR3 reads CASSLGTHSPLHF. The CDR3 coding sequence is TGTGCCAGCAGTTTAGGCACCCATTCACCCCTCCACTTT.

At least ten counts were recorded for this clonotype. The chain joins TRBV6-1 to TRBJ2-5, with D hard to call. V was trimmed by 8 bases and J by 0 bases, leaving 13 bases between them. The V gene's germline CDR1 is MNHNS and CDR2 SASEGT. The CDR3 has 14 residues. CDR3 sequence (DNA): TGTGCCAGCCGGCCCCAAGGGTACCAAGAGACCCAGTACTTC. Encoded protein: CASRPQGYQETQYF.

This clonotype has a count of ten or more. The gene calls are TRBV6-1 and TRBJ2-7, with D unresolved. This CDR3 is 11 amino acids long. Germline CDR1 reads MNHNS; CDR2 reads SASEGT. V lost 6 bases to trimming and J lost 3 bases, with 6 bases between them. The CDR3: CASRLIYEQYF. The DNA for the CDR3 is TGTGCCAGCAGACTGATCTACGAGCAGTACTTC.

This clonotype was seen a handful of times. The chain employs TRBV5-1 and TRBJ2-7, with TRBD1 matching 9 bases. The CDR3 contains 14 residues. The V gene's germline CDR1 is SGHRS and CDR2 YFSETQ. J lost 4 bases, V lost 5 bases, and 7 bases had no gene match. The CDR3 spells CASSGGTGMYEQYF. CDR3 bases: TGCGCCAGCAGTGGGGGGACAGGGATGTACGAGCAGTACTTC.

This clonotype was seen ten or more times. The chain uses TRBV12-3 or TRBV12-4 and TRBJ1-2; D gene uncertain. The CDR3 contains 15 residues. Trimming pared 2 bases from V and 6 bases from J, leaving 16 bases between. The CDR3 DNA reads TGTGCCAGCAGTTTAAGAAAGGGAGGTTGGGATGGCTACACCTTC. Amino acids: CASSLRKGGWDGYTF.

The chain links TRBV24-1 to TRBJ2-7; no reliable D call. CDR1 and CDR2 from the germline V gene are KGHDR and SFDVKD. The CDR3 contains 14 residues. Trimming took off 3 bases at V and 9 bases at J, with 17 bases between the two ends. The CDR3: CATSDPDGEDGQYF. The CDR3 DNA sequence: TGTGCCACCAGTGATCCCGACGGCGAAGATGGGCAGTACTTC.

This clonotype appeared many times. V gene TRBV12-3 or TRBV12-4 combines with J gene TRBJ2-7; D unresolved. The CDR3 length is 12 residues. The V gene lost 3 bases and the J gene lost 11 bases, with 14 bases spanning the gap. CDR3 in DNA: TGTGCCAGCAGTTTCGGCCGGCAAACGGAGTACTTC. Encoded protein: CASSFGRQTEYF.

This clonotype occurred many times. The chain employs TRBV6-2 or TRBV6-3 and TRBJ2-2; TRBD1 might be the D (6 bases). The V and J ends lost 5 bases and 1 base respectively, with 14 bases between them. Germline V gives CDR1 MNHEY, CDR2 SVGEGT. This CDR3 spans 16 amino acids. CDR3 bases: TGTGCCAGCAGTCTCCCAACAGGGTTGAACACCGGGGAGCTGTTTTTT. This codes for CASSLPTGLNTGELFF.

Many counts were recorded for this clonotype. The chain carries TRBV6-1 and TRBJ1-5; D is ambiguous. CDR3 size: 16 residues. Germline loops: CDR1 MNHNS, CDR2 SASEGT. V lost 8 bases, J lost 0 bases, and 17 bases lay in between. This CDR3 reads CASRSLGVHSNQPQHF. The CDR3 DNA follows: TGTGCCAGCCGATCCCTCGGGGTCCATAGCAATCAGCCCCAGCATTTT.